The rows below give T cell receptor beta chains drawn from one sample of a study of blood T cell repertoires in COVID-19. Profiling relied on immunoSEQ multiplex PCR, and the TCRdb table lists in-frame clones only, not all of them. The sample consists of about 43,000 clones, over 75% of them appearing once. Sequencing was performed on peripheral blood. The origin of the receptors is a woman of 80 years or more with acute or convalescent COVID-19. Each CDR3 is given with its conserved first and last residue. A D gene is named only where the DNA matches it firmly. Clone size appears in some rows only: once, few, many, or a class for an expanded clone.

d_call clone_size j_call v_call cdr3_aa cdr3_nt
- - TRBJ1-2 TRBV28 CASNGGNYGYTF TGTGCCAGCAATGGAGGGAACTATGGCTACACCTTC
- - TRBJ2-2 TRBV2 CASSERQNTGELFF TGTGCCAGCAGTGAAAGACAGAACACCGGGGAGCTGTTTTTT
- - TRBJ1-3 TRBV27 CASSPRTSGNTIYF TGTGCCAGCAGTCCCAGAACCTCTGGAAACACCATATATTTT
- - TRBJ1-2 TRBV6-6 CASSSGGEVRGYTF TGTGCCAGCAGCTCCGGGGGGGAGGTGAGGGGCTACACCTTC
- - TRBJ1-1 TRBV5-8 CASSSRAGTEAFF TGTGCCAGCAGCTCCCGAGCGGGGACTGAAGCTTTCTTT
TRBD2 - TRBJ2-1 TRBV7-9 CASSPRTAGAGEQFF TGTGCCAGCAGCCCGAGAACAGCGGGGGCGGGGGAGCAGTTCTTC
- - TRBJ1-4 TRBV4-2 CASSQGGRKWEKLFF TGTGCCAGCAGCCAAGGAGGAAGGAAGTGGGAAAAACTGTTTTTT
TRBD1 - TRBJ1-6 TRBV5-1 CASSLAGRGAGNSPLHF TGCGCCAGCAGCTTGGCCGGCAGGGGGGCTGGGAATTCACCCCTCCACTTT
TRBD1 - TRBJ1-1 TRBV28 CASSSGTGVTEAFF TGTGCCAGCAGCTCCGGGACAGGGGTCACTGAAGCTTTCTTT
- - TRBJ1-2 TRBV6-5 CATTRGGLGGYTF TGTGCCACCACCCGGGGAGGTTTGGGTGGCTACACCTTC
- few TRBJ2-1 TRBV24-1 CATSEVQNEQFF TGTGCCACCAGTGAGGTACAAAATGAGCAGTTCTTC
TRBD1 - TRBJ1-1 TRBV6-6 CASSRDRAGAEAFF TGTGCCAGCAGTCGGGACAGGGCTGGAGCTGAAGCTTTCTTT
- - TRBJ1-5 TRBV2 CASSAGRDGQPQHF TGTGCCAGCAGTGCCGGGAGGGATGGTCAGCCCCAGCATTTT
TRBD2 - TRBJ2-1 TRBV11-2 CASSFQRGGNNEQFF TGTGCCAGCAGCTTCCAGCGGGGGGGAAACAATGAGCAGTTCTTC
TRBD1 - TRBJ2-2 TRBV6-5 CAIPTGPSDTGELFF TGTGCCATCCCGACAGGGCCATCTGACACCGGGGAGCTGTTTTTT
TRBD1 once TRBJ1-4 TRBV11-2 CASRRQGVDEKLFF TGTGCCAGCAGACGACAGGGGGTAGATGAAAAACTGTTTTTT
TRBD2 - TRBJ2-7 TRBV7-9 CASSSPGGGFEEQYF TGTGCCAGCAGCTCCCCCGGGGGAGGGTTTGAGGAGCAGTACTTC
- - TRBJ1-5 TRBV19 CASSIGAAQNQPQHF TGTGCCAGTAGTATTGGGGCAGCCCAAAATCAGCCCCAGCATTTT
TRBD1 - TRBJ1-2 TRBV2 CASSLGQGANYGYTF TGTGCCAGCAGTTTGGGACAGGGGGCTAACTATGGCTACACCTTC
- - TRBJ2-5 TRBV6-1 CASSEARIPETQYF TGTGCCAGCAGTGAAGCTAGAATCCCTGAGACCCAGTACTTC
- - TRBJ1-4 TRBV18 CASSPEISGRSEKLFF TGTGCCAGCTCACCAGAGATATCAGGGCGGAGTGAAAAACTGTTTTTT
- - TRBJ2-7 TRBV5-1 CASSVQGSEQYF TGCGCCAGCAGCGTCCAGGGGTCCGAGCAGTACTTC
TRBD2 - TRBJ2-3 TRBV24-1 CATSGGTSGGAVGQSTDTQYF TGTGCCACCAGTGGAGGGACTAGCGGGGGGGCGGTGGGGCAAAGCACAGATACGCAGTATTTT
TRBD1 once TRBJ2-3 TRBV5-1 CASARDRGSPDTQYF TGCGCCAGCGCCCGGGACAGGGGGTCCCCAGATACGCAGTATTTT
- - TRBJ1-6 TRBV30 CAWSAVLSSYNSPLHF TGTGCCTGGTCGGCGGTGCTGAGCTCCTATAATTCACCCCTCCACTTT
TRBD1 - TRBJ1-3 TRBV18 CASSPRTGVSSGNTIYF TGTGCCAGCTCACCACGGACAGGCGTTAGCTCTGGAAACACCATATATTTT
TRBD1 - TRBJ2-7 TRBV11-2 CASSRTGQGYEQYF TGTGCCAGCAGCCGAACGGGACAGGGCTACGAGCAGTACTTC
TRBD1 - TRBJ1-5 TRBV6-5 CASRPTGDSNQPQHF TGTGCCAGCAGGCCGACAGGGGATAGCAATCAGCCCCAGCATTTT
- - TRBJ2-2 TRBV5-6 CASSQGIGELFF TGTGCCAGCAGTCAGGGGATCGGGGAGCTGTTTTTT
TRBD1 - TRBJ1-4 TRBV5-1 CASSQTGGRGNEKLFF TGCGCCAGCAGCCAGACAGGGGGCAGAGGGAATGAAAAACTGTTTTTT
- few TRBJ2-7 TRBV19 CASSQGLVYEQYF TGTGCCAGTAGCCAGGGGTTGGTCTACGAGCAGTACTTC
TRBD1 once TRBJ2-2 TRBV10-1 CASSDLRDRGSGELFF TGCGCCAGCAGTGACCTCCGGGACAGGGGGTCCGGGGAGCTGTTTTTT
TRBD1 few TRBJ2-3 TRBV11-3 CASSPGQAITDTQYF TGTGCCAGCAGCCCGGGACAGGCGATAACAGATACGCAGTATTTT
- - TRBJ2-1 TRBV15 CATSRDGTRGWGSSYNEQFF TGTGCCACCAGCAGAGACGGGACCAGGGGTTGGGGAAGCTCCTACAATGAGCAGTTCTTC
- - TRBJ1-4 TRBV19 CASTRPGSSNEKLFF TGTGCCAGTACTCGGCCAGGATCCTCTAATGAAAAACTGTTTTTT
TRBD1 - TRBJ2-5 TRBV9 CASSARQGAEETQYF TGTGCCAGCAGCGCCCGACAGGGGGCCGAAGAGACCCAGTACTTC
- - TRBJ1-1 TRBV5-1 CASSPSGGGTEAFF TGCGCCAGCAGCCCCTCAGGAGGCGGGACTGAAGCTTTCTTT
TRBD1 - TRBJ1-1 TRBV10-3 CAISGEKVAGGLNTEAFF TGTGCCATCAGTGGCGAGAAGGTGGCAGGGGGTTTGAACACTGAAGCTTTCTTT
- - TRBJ2-1 TRBV5-4 CASSLEGGPYNEQFF TGTGCCAGCAGCTTGGAGGGGGGGCCCTACAATGAGCAGTTCTTC
- once TRBJ1-5 TRBV6-6 CASSGGSSNQPQHF TGTGCCAGCAGTGGGGGGAGTAGCAATCAGCCCCAGCATTTT
TRBD1 - TRBJ2-2 TRBV24-1 CAIRQGATGELFF TGTGCCATTAGACAGGGTGCAACCGGGGAGCTGTTTTTT
- - TRBJ2-2 TRBV3-1/TRBV3-2 CASSPGTHGELFF TGTGCCAGCAGCCCTGGGACTCACGGGGAGCTGTTTTTT
- - TRBJ1-6 TRBV6-1 CASSEQYNSPLHF TGTGCCAGCAGTGAACAGTATAATTCACCCCTCCACTTT
- - TRBJ1-6 TRBV10-3 CAISDYGRESPLHF TGTGCCATCAGTGACTATGGTCGGGAGTCACCCCTCCACTTT
TRBD1 - TRBJ2-7 TRBV11-3 CASSLGRGSDEQYF TGTGCCAGCAGCTTAGGCAGGGGGTCCGACGAGCAGTACTTC
TRBD1 - TRBJ1-1 TRBV19 CASRLTGGQYTEAFF TGTGCCAGTAGATTAACAGGGGGCCAGTACACTGAAGCTTTCTTT
TRBD1 - TRBJ1-4 TRBV27 CASRGTGANEKLFF TGTGCCAGCAGGGGGACAGGGGCTAATGAAAAACTGTTTTTT
- - TRBJ2-7 TRBV19 CASSIRDKPYEQYF TGTGCCAGTAGTATCCGGGACAAACCTTACGAGCAGTACTTC
TRBD2 - TRBJ2-3 TRBV2 CASSFSGGSDTQYF TGTGCCAGCAGTTTTAGCGGGGGTTCAGATACGCAGTATTTT
TRBD2 - TRBJ2-3 TRBV9 CASSDLAGGQVTQYF TGTGCCAGCAGCGACCTAGCGGGGGGGCAAGTTACGCAGTATTTT
- few TRBJ1-3 TRBV11-3 CASSQTAGRASGNTIYF TGTGCCAGCAGCCAAACAGCCGGCAGGGCCTCTGGAAACACCATATATTTT
TRBD1 few TRBJ2-5 TRBV29-1 CSVEWTQGVQETQYF TGCAGCGTTGAGTGGACGCAGGGGGTGCAAGAGACCCAGTACTTC